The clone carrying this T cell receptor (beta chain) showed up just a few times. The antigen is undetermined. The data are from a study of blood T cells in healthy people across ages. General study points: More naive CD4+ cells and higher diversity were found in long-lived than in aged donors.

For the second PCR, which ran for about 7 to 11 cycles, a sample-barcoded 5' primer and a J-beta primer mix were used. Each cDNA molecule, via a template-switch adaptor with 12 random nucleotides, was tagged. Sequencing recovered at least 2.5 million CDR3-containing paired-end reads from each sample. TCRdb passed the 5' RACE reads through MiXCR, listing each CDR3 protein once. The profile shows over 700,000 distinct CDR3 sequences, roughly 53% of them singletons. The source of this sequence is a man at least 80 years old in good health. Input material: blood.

The CDR3 loop reads CASSLGRPNTEAFF. The CDR3 coding sequence is TGTGCCAGCAGCTTAGGCAGGCCGAACACTGAAGCTTTCTTT. This sequence joins TRBV7-9 and TRBJ1-1; no reliable D call. Trimming pared 1 base from V and 1 base from J, leaving 7 bases between. Per the germline V gene, CDR1 is SEHNR and CDR2 is FQNEAQ (reference sequence). The CDR3 is 14 amino acids.